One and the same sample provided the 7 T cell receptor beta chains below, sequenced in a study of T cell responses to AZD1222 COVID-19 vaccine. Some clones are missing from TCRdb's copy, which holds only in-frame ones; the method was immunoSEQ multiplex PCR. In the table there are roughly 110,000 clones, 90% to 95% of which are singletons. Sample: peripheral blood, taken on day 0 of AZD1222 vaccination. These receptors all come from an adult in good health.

The CDR3: CASSSTGPTEAFF. CDR3 in DNA: TGTGCCAGCAGCTCGACAGGGCCCACTGAAGCTTTCTTT. The J gene is TRBJ1-1, the V gene TRBV13; 7 bases match TRBD1. The CDR3 is 13 residues long. The germline gives CDR1 PRHDT, CDR2 FYEKMQ (reference sequence). V shed 4 bases and J 4 bases; nucleotides not matched to a gene: 3.

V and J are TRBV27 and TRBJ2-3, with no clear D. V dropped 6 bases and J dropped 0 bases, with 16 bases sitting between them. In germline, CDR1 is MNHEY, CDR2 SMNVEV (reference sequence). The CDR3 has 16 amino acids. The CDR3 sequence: CASRPDGIFSTDTQYF. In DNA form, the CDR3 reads TGTGCCAGCAGACCAGACGGAATATTTAGCACAGATACGCAGTATTTT.

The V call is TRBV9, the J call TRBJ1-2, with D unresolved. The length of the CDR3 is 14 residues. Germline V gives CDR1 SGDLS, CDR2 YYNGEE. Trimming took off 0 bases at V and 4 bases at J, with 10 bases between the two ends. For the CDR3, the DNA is TGTGCCAGCAGCGTAGCGCCGGAGGCCTATGGCTACACCTTC. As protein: CASSVAPEAYGYTF.

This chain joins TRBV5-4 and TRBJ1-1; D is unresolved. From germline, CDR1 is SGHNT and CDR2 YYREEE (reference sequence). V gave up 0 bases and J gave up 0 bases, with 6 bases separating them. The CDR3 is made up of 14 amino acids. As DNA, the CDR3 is TGTGCCAGCAGCTTGGCTGTATTGAACACTGAAGCTTTCTTT. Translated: CASSLAVLNTEAFF. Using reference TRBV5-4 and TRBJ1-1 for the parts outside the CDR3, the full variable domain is ETGVTQSPTHLIKTRGQQVTLRCSSQSGHNTVSWYQQALGQGPQFIFQYYREEENGRGNFPPRFSGLQFPNYSSELNVNALELDDSALYLCASSLAVLNTEAFFGQGTRLTVV.

CDR3 bases: TGCAGCGTCCGGGGGCCCTCTAGCACAGATACGCAGTATTTT. It yields the protein CSVRGPSSTDTQYF. The gene calls are TRBV29-1 and TRBJ2-3; D possibly uses TRBD1 or TRBD2 (6 bases each). V lost 6 bases, J lost 0 bases, and 13 bases lay in between. This CDR3 comprises 14 residues. CDR1 is SQVTM, CDR2 ANQGSEA, per germline.

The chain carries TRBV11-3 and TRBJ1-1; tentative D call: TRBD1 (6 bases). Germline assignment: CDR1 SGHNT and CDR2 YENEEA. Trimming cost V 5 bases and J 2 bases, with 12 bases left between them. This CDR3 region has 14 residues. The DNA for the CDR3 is TGTGCCAGCAGCCAAGGGGGTAGCAACACTGAAGCTTTCTTT. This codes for CASSQGGSNTEAFF. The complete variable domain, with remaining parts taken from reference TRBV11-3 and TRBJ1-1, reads EAGVVQSPRYKIIEKKQPVAFWCNPISGHNTLYWYLQNLGQGPELLIRYENEEAVDDSQLPKDRFSAERLKGVDSTLKIQPAELGDSAVYLCASSQGGSNTEAFFGQGTRLTVV.

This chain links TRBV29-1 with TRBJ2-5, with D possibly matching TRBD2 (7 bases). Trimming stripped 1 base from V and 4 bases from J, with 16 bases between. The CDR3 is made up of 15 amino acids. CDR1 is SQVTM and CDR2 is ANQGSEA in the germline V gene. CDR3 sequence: CSVEVPQGGGETQYF. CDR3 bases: TGCAGCGTTGAAGTCCCACAGGGCGGGGGAGAGACCCAGTACTTC.